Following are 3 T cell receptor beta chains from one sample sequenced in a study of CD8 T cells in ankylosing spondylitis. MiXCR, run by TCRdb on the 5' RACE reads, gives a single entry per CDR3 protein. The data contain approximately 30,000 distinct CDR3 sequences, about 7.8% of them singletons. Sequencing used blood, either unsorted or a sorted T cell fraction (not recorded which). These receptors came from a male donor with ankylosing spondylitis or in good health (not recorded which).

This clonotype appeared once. CDR3 sequence (DNA): TGTGCCAGCAAACTATCGGGGAGGGCCCAAGAGACCCAGTACTTC. It is translated as CASKLSGRAQETQYF. The chain links TRBV11-2 to TRBJ2-5; 7 positions agree with TRBD2. J lost 1 base, V lost 7 bases, and 9 bases had no gene match. This CDR3 has 15 residues. Per germline, CDR1 SGHAT and CDR2 FQNNGV.

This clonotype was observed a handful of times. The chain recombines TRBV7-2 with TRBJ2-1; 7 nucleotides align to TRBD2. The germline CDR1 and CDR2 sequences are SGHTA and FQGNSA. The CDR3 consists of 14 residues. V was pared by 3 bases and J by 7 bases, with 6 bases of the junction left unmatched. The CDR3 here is CASSFPRLANEQFF. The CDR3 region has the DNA TGTGCCAGCAGCTTTCCCCGACTAGCTAATGAGCAGTTCTTC.

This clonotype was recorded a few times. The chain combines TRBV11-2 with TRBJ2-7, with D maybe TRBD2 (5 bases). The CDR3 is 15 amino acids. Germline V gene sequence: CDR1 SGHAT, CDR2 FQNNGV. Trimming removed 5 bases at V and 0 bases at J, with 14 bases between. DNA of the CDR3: TGTGCCAGCAGCCCCCGTAGGACTTACTCCTACGAGCAGTACTTC. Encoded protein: CASSPRRTYSYEQYF.